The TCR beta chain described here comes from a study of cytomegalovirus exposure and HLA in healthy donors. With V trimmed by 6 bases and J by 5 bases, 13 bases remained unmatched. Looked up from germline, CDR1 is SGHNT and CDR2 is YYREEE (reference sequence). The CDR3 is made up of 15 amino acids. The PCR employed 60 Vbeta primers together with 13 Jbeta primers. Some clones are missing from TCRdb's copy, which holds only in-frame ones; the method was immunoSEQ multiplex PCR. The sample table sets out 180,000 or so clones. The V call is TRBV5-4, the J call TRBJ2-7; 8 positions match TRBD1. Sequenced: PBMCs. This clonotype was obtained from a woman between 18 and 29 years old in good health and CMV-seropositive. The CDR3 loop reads CASKPSRTGSHEQYF. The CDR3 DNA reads TGTGCCAGCAAACCGAGCCGGACAGGGAGCCACGAGCAGTACTTC. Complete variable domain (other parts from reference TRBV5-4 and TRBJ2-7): ETGVTQSPTHLIKTRGQQVTLRCSSQSGHNTVSWYQQALGQGPQFIFQYYREEENGRGNFPPRFSGLQFPNYSSELNVNALELDDSALYLCASKPSRTGSHEQYFGPGTRLTVT.